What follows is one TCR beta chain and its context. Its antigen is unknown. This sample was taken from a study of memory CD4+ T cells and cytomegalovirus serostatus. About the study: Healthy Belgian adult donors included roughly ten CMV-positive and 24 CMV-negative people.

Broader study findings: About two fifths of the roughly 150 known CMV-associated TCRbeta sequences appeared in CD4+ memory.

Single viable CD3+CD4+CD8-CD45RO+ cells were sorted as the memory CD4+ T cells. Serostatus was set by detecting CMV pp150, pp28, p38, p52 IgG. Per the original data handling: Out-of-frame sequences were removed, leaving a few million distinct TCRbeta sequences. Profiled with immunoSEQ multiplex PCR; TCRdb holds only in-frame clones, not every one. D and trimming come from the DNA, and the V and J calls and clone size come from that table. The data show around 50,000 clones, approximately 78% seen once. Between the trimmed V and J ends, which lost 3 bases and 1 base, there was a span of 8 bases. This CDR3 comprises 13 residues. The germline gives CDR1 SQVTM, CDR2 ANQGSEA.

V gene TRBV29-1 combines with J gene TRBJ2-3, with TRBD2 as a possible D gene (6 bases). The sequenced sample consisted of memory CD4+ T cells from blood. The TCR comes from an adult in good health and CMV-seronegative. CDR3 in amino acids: CSVEGGGTDTQYF. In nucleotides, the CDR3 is TGCAGCGTTGAGGGGGGTGGCACAGATACGCAGTATTTT.